The 14 T cell receptor beta chains presented below share a single source sample, sequenced in a study of vaccination and CD4 T cells after COVID-19. Treatment described: roughly ten-day PBMC culture with coronavirus spike peptide pools or control peptides (ViraFEST assay). Sequenced with the Oncomine TCR Beta short-read assay was DNA taken from cultured CD4+ T cells. TCRdb reprocessed the PCR reads via MiXCR and lists one record per CDR3 protein. The sample consists of about 17,000 distinct CDR3 sequences, less than 65% of them appearing once. For these receptors, no antigen is known. Sequences were obtained from CD4+ T cells from blood, cultured in vitro. All receptors come from a human donor who had recovered from COVID-19.

This chain uses TRBV7-3 with TRBJ2-7; possible D gene TRBD2, 6 bases. This CDR3 has 15 amino acids. Germline V gene lookup returns CDR1 SGHTA and CDR2 FQGTGA. V dropped 5 bases and J dropped 2 bases, with 16 bases sitting between them. The CDR3 DNA follows: TGTGCCAGCAGCCAGTCAGGAGGGAACACCTACGAGCAGTACTTC. This encodes CASSQSGGNTYEQYF.

The rearrangement joins TRBV4-1 to TRBJ2-5; D not resolved. Germline CDR1 MGHRA, CDR2 YSYEKL. V shed 1 base and J shed 1 base, with 10 bases lying between them. This CDR3 region has 15 residues. For the CDR3, the DNA is TGCGCCAGCAGCCAAGGATCCCAGAGCCAAGAGACCCAGTACTTC. Its protein product is CASSQGSQSQETQYF.

CDR3 loop: CASSINQAGSPLHF. Written as DNA, the CDR3 is TGTGCCAGTAGTATAAACCAGGCGGGATCACCCCTCCACTTT. The chain employs TRBV19 and TRBJ1-6; D uncertain. Germline CDR1 and CDR2: LNHDA and SQIVND (reference sequence). The CDR3 runs to 14 residues. V was trimmed by 2 bases and J by 10 bases, leaving 12 bases between them.

This chain connects TRBV4-2 to TRBJ2-3, with 10 positions matching TRBD2. The J segment lost 2 bases and the V segment lost 1 base, leaving 3 bases of the junction unmatched. The CDR3 sequence is 16 residues long. The germline V gene has CDR1 LGHNA and CDR2 YNFKEQ. This chain's CDR3 is CASSQALAGATDTQYF. CDR3 in DNA: TGTGCCAGCAGCCAAGCCCTAGCGGGAGCCACAGATACGCAGTATTTT.

This rearrangement joins TRBV7-2 to TRBJ2-5; D may be TRBD1 (5 bases). CDR1 SGHTA and CDR2 FQGNSA come from the germline V gene. V was pared by 0 bases and J by 5 bases, with 7 bases between. The CDR3 spans 13 residues. DNA for the CDR3: TGTGCCAGCAGCTTAGCCAGGGCTGAGACCCAGTACTTC. Its protein product is CASSLARAETQYF.

The chain couples TRBV2 to TRBJ1-1, with unresolved D. The CDR3 is made up of 15 amino acids. Trimming pared 8 bases from V and 5 bases from J, leaving 21 bases between. The germline V gene has CDR1 SNHLY and CDR2 FYNNEI. CDR3 sequence reads: CASLPGSARKTEAFF. In DNA form, the CDR3 reads TGTGCCAGCCTTCCGGGTTCGGCCAGGAAGACTGAAGCTTTCTTT.

The chain recombines TRBV7-3 with TRBJ2-3; D uncertain. CDR3 length equals 15 residues. Trimming shortened V by 0 bases and J by 1 base, and 8 bases separated the two germline ends. CDR1 and CDR2 (germline): SGHTA, FQGTGA. The CDR3 loop is CASSLTYGRTDTQYF. The DNA for the CDR3 is TGTGCCAGCAGCTTAACGTACGGCCGCACAGATACGCAGTATTTT.

This sequence joins TRBV28 and TRBJ1-6; D might be TRBD1 (5 bases). CDR1 is MDHEN, CDR2 SYDVKM, per germline. V was pared by 5 bases and J by 8 bases, with 16 bases between. The CDR3 is 15 amino acids. The CDR3: CASSGRALGDSPLHF. The CDR3 DNA follows: TGTGCCAGCAGTGGCCGGGCCCTGGGGGATTCACCCCTCCACTTT.

The J gene is TRBJ1-5, the V gene TRBV10-2; TRBD1 might be the D (6 bases). Trimming stripped 2 bases from V and 9 bases from J, with 14 bases between. CDR1 and CDR2 (germline): WSHSY, SAAADI. The CDR3 is 14 amino acids. The CDR3 protein is CASSELDRWRPQHF. DNA for the CDR3: TGCGCCAGCAGTGAGCTTGACAGGTGGCGGCCCCAGCATTTT.

This clonotype was counted between two and nine times. The rearrangement uses TRBV5-4 and TRBJ1-1; D may be TRBD1 (5 bases). With 4 bases removed from V and 1 base from J, the gap between germline ends came to 14 bases. The CDR3 loop spans 15 amino acids. The germline V gene encodes CDR1 SGHNT and CDR2 YYREEE (reference sequence). The CDR3: CASSRQGDGNTEAFF. For the CDR3, the DNA is TGTGCCAGCAGCCGTCAAGGGGACGGGAACACTGAAGCTTTCTTT.

The V call is TRBV19, the J call TRBJ2-5; 10 bases line up with TRBD1. The V and J ends lost 5 bases and 4 bases, in that order; junction bases with no gene match: 10. This CDR3 spans 16 amino acids. Looked up from germline, CDR1 is LNHDA and CDR2 is SQIVND (reference sequence). The CDR3 region is CASSGLRDRGGETQYF. DNA for the CDR3: TGTGCCAGTAGTGGGCTCCGGGACAGGGGTGGAGAGACCCAGTACTTC. Combining the CDR3 with reference TRBV19 and TRBJ2-5 gives the whole variable domain DGGITQSPKYLFRKEGQNVTLSCEQNLNHDAMYWYRQDPGQGLRLIYYSQIVNDFQKGDIAEGYSVSREKKESFPLTVTSAQKNPTAFYLCASSGLRDRGGETQYFGPGTRLLVL.

The genes are TRBV2 and TRBJ1-4; 9 bases agree with TRBD1. In germline, CDR1 is SNHLY, CDR2 FYNNEI. V dropped 4 bases and J dropped 8; count of bases not matched to a gene: 8. The CDR3 extends over 15 amino acids. This CDR3 reads CASSVARQGGEKLFF. CDR3 coding DNA: TGTGCCAGCAGTGTAGCGCGACAGGGGGGAGAAAAACTGTTTTTT.

The chain is built from TRBV19 and TRBJ1-2, with 7 bases lining up with TRBD1. With 4 bases clipped from V and 4 bases from J, the junction kept 3 bases outside the gene matches. Germline V CDR1 and CDR2: LNHDA, SQIVND (reference sequence). The CDR3 is 13 amino acids. DNA for the CDR3: TGTGCCAGTAGTAACAGGGGCAGCTATGGCTACACCTTC. This translates into CASSNRGSYGYTF.

The chain couples TRBV4-1 to TRBJ1-1; D remains ambiguous. Trimming removed 1 base at V and 1 base at J, with 16 bases between. Germline-derived CDR1 and CDR2 are MGHRA and YSYEKL. The CDR3 is 17 residues long. For the CDR3, the DNA is TGCGCCAGCAGCCAAGTGGCGGCCGGGTCGGCGAACACTGAAGCTTTCTTT. Translation gives CASSQVAAGSANTEAFF.